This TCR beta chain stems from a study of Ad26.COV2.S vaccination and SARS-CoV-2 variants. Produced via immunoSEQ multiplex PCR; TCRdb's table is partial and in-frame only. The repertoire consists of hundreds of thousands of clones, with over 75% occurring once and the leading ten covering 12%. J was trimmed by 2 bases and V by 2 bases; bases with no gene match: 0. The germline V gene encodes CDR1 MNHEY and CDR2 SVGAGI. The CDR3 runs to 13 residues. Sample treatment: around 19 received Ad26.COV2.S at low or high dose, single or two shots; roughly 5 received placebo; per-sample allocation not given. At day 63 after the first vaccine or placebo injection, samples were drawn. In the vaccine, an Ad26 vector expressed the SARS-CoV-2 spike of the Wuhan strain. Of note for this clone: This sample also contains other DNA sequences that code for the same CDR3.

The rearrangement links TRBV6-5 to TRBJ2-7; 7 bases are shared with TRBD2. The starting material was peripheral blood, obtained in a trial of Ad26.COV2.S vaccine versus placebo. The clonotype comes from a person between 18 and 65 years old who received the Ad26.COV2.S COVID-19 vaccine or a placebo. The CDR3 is CASSYAGAYEQYF. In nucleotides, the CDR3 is TGTGCCAGCAGTTACGCGGGGGCCTACGAGCAGTACTTC.